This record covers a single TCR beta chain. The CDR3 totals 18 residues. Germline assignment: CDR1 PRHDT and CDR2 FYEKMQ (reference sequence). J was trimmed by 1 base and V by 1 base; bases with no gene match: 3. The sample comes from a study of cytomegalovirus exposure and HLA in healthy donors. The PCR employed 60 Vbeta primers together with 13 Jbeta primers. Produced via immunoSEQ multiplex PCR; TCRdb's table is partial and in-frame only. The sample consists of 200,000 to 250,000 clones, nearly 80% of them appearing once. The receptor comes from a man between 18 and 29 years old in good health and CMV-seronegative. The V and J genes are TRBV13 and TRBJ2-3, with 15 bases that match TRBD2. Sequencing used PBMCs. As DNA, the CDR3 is TGTGCCAGCAGCTTAGAGGGACTAGCGGGAGGCGGCACAGATACGCAGTATTTT. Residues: CASSLEGLAGGGTDTQYF.